This TCR beta chain was captured in a study of cytomegalovirus exposure and HLA in healthy donors (dated by TCRdb to 2016 to 2017). Turning to the overall study: An earlier analysis of some 500 of the donors reported about 250 Gb of sequence data and roughly 110 million unique TCR beta sequences from about 200 million T cells. An early release covering roughly 640 HLA-typed donors comprised 250 to 350 gigabases of sequencing data and 85 million or so unique TCR sequences. Of the roughly 400 genotyped donors, roughly 76% were placed in the genetic ancestry cluster associated with self-reported Caucasian donors. The aim of the study was to test whether cataloging public T cell receptors could identify signatures of past pathogen exposure. The T cell repertoires of around 730 subjects were profiled by immunosequencing and related to cytomegalovirus serostatus. Along with the roughly 670-subject first cohort, a separate validation cohort of over 90 different subjects was used. To predict cytomegalovirus infection status, the study combined high-throughput TCR immunosequencing, statistical association of individual TCRs with disease status, and machine learning. A later analysis re-examined previously published TCR beta repertoires from about 670 donors and added high-resolution HLA genotyping to investigate patterns of TCR occurrence. Rather than drawing on any new phenotypic data, the later analysis identified candidate immune exposures from TCR beta sequences and the way those sequences occurred across donors. An earlier analysis of 500 to 650 of the donors applied high-throughput TCR beta sequencing to assess whether each TCR beta V gene segment acted as functional or pseudogenic. Donor age, sex, ethnicity and CMV serostatus were collected together with the repertoire data. A later genetic analysis used genome-wide SNP genotypes for about three fifths of the 666 donors, treating that subset as a discovery cohort. Every discovery cohort repertoire had been produced on one sequencing platform. HLA typing included class I and class II loci at four-digit resolution. Typing coverage differed by locus: A, B, C, DRB1 and DQB1 were typed in about 620-630 donors, DQA1 in around 500, DPA1 in some 610, and DPB1 in approximately 450. A handful of DR-DQ haplotypes were handled as single units for association and clustering because linkage in the cohort was strong. Across 398 genotyped donors of the cohort, an average of about 250,000 unique TCR beta nucleotide sequences per donor were sequenced, and roughly 20% of those sequences were non-productive. Findings and caveats that apply to the study as a whole: In both the original and validation cohorts, the classifier was reported to diagnose cytomegalovirus status with high specificity and sensitivity. When HLA alleles, especially DR and DQ, strongly co-occurred, TCR associations were difficult to assign to individual alleles. A further reported finding was that TCR beta sequences accurately predicted the HLA-A and HLA-B alleles for most subjects in the first cohort. A cluster of highly shared sequence variants was judged likely to be a technical artifact of the sequencing pipeline. Most CMV-associated TCR beta chains appeared to be HLA-restricted in a later analysis, and the HLA associations seemed to be driven largely by CMV exposure. A total of around 150 TCR beta chains were listed by the study as associated with cytomegalovirus. Most TCR sequences were observed very rarely across donors, whereas some public TCRs were present in many individuals. In a later analysis, several top co-occurrence clusters were reported to appear linked to parvovirus B19, influenza, CMV and Epstein-Barr virus. CMV serostatus was the only immune exposure information available for the cohort. A few of the identified cytomegalovirus-associated TCR beta chains were confirmed in vitro to be specific for cytomegalovirus antigens. An association between a missense DCLRE1C variant and V-gene and J-gene trimming of TCR beta chains was found in a later genetic analysis and replicated in an independent cohort. A later analysis found that HLA-associated TCR beta chains were more clonally expanded and had lower generation probabilities than equally common non-associated chains. Correlated functional status among segregating V segments might reflect linkage disequilibrium, but an unknown experimental factor could not be ruled out. At a false discovery rate of 0.05, a later analysis linked under 20,000 TCR beta sequences to specific HLA alleles. Because some donors lacked HLA typing at each locus, the association tests relied only on the typed subset. The authors suggested that the approach could potentially be extended to other disease states and immunological phenotypes. Roughly uniform sequencing depth across donors was assumed in presence/absence analyses, although this assumption may not hold. An earlier analysis of approximately 530 of the donors showed that most TCR beta V segments appeared in productive rearrangements either about 90% or about 30% of the time, which broadly matched IMGT annotations. Compared with the approximately 600-donor mean, donors in an Asian-associated ancestry cluster had fewer N-insertions in productive TCRs, according to a later genetic analysis. Only TCR beta chains were sequenced in this cohort, and the absence of alpha or paired-chain data limited detectable features. Some IMGT-functional V segments, including TRBV6-2 and TRBV6-3, could not be distinguished by the 87-base-pair reads and were therefore excluded. The earlier analysis of 587 of the donors excluded 15 to 20 rarely observed V segments, including chromosome 9 orphons, because counts were too low. According to a later analysis, TCR association rates differed among HLA loci, with DRB1 alleles showing the most associated TCRs and HLA-C alleles showing the fewest.

V trim: 6 bases; J trim: 5 bases; unmatched bases: 7. Taken from cysteine to phenylalanine, the CDR3 has 14 residues. CDR3 DNA only is kept here, 42 bases in frame from base 1. Via the germline V gene (reference sequence), CDR1 is MNHNY and CDR2 SVGAGI. The cohort consisted of 670 or so healthy bone marrow donors. All cohort members were sampled while nominally healthy, although unrecorded immune exposures were likely present. The donor tested CMV seropositive and was one of the 289 seropositive cohort members. Every donor gave a peripheral blood sample, and the peripheral blood mononuclear cells from that sample were used for TCR beta sequencing. Genomic DNA extraction from the blood cell samples was performed with the Qiagen DNeasy Blood Extraction Kit. The library was obtained by the immunoSEQ multiplex PCR assay. For the multiplex PCR, a mixture combining 60 forward primers for TCR Vbeta segments and 13 reverse primers for TCR Jbeta segments was used. A multiplex PCR assay on genomic DNA amplified the CDR3 region of rearranged TCR beta genes. On the Illumina HiSeq System, the amplified TCR beta libraries were sequenced as 87-base-pair reads. From the authors' description of their analysis: A later analysis tallied roughly 78 million unique TCR beta chains across the 650 to 750 repertoires, and about 10 million of those chains were shared by two or more donors. To remove PCR and sequencing errors, raw reads were error-corrected and collapsed into unique sequences using a nearest-neighbor algorithm that merged closely related sequences. CDR3 sequences were aligned to IMGT reference sequences to assign V, D and J gene segments. For a sequence to be retained, a match of at least six nucleotides was required to both a V gene segment and a J gene segment. Rearrangements were classified as productive when the CDR3 lacked stop codons and remained in frame with V and J, and all other rearrangements were classified as non-productive. Following IMGT convention, CDR3 was defined as the stretch from the second conserved V-encoded cysteine to the conserved J-encoded phenylalanine. Sequences without an unambiguous match to a single V gene segment were excluded from the earlier analysis of about 600 of the donors. An earlier analysis of a few hundred of the donors classified V segments as functional when productive rearrangements were above 56.7% and as segregating when the standard deviation between donors was above 5%. A statistical classification framework was built to diagnose cytomegalovirus status from the catalog of TCR beta chain sequences. A later analysis assigned V and J genes by comparing TCR nucleotide sequences with IMGT/GENE-DB human TR gene sequences. Using the TCRdist pipeline, a later analysis assigned CDR3 sequences along with most-parsimonious VDJ recombination scenarios. In a later analysis, each TCR beta chain was defined by its CDR3 amino acid sequence together with its V-gene family, and reads without a unique V-gene family were excluded. To address suspected cross-contamination and a sequencing artifact, a later analysis removed some 620 highly shared, low-generation-probability nucleotide sequences. A later analysis calculated a clonal expansion index for each public chain from normalized within-repertoire ranks of inferred template counts. In a later analysis, generation probabilities were computed with a VDJ recombination model fitted to out-of-frame rearrangements, and the resulting probabilities were checked against IGoR. In a later analysis, TCR-TCR, TCR-HLA and TCR-CMV co-occurrence was scored with hypergeometric tests, and a repertoire-size bias correction was applied to TCR pairs. In a later analysis, false discovery rates were estimated by permuting HLA or CMV assignments 20 times. A later analysis grouped co-occurring TCRs with DBSCAN, adding TCRdist sequence similarity when clustering within HLA-allele-positive subsets. Repertoires with fewer than 30,000 or more than 120,000 public chains, plus five repertoires with anomalous nucleotide sharing, were excluded from co-occurrence clustering. TCRdb re-hosts the immuneACCESS table, in-frame sequences only. Its copies lack some clones; in the studies checked, an unresolved V gene accounts for under half of them, and the cause for the rest is not known. The D gene and trimming were derived from the DNA, and the V and J assignments and clone size from that table. This sample has about 95,000 clones in its table, and roughly 82% of those were observed once. About 3.4% of the sample comes from the top ten.

This clone was counted only a few times. Its target antigen remains unknown. No clone much larger than this one lies a single base away; base qualities are absent. The sequence is built from TRBV6-6 and TRBJ2-7; 10 nucleotides in the junction match TRBD1. This TCR came from a young man in good health and CMV-seropositive. What was sequenced was PBMCs. The DNA is as follows: TGTGCCAGCAGGTCGGGACAGGGGAACCACGAGCAGTACTTC. Its protein reads: CASRSGQGNHEQYF.